These 12 T cell receptor beta chains originate from one sample sequenced in a study of OX40 agonist ivuxolimab in advanced cancers. Libraries were prepared by immunoSEQ multiplex PCR; TCRdb keeps only in-frame clonotypes and omits some of them. The repertoire holds under 70,000 clones, with about four fifths as singletons. Sequenced here: CD4+ or CD8+ T cells sorted from blood, sampled in a trial of the OX40 agonist ivuxolimab. These receptors were obtained from an adult with an advanced solid tumor such as melanoma, head and neck, liver or kidney cancer.

There are a few counts of this clone. The V call is TRBV9, the J call TRBJ2-2; D gene unclear. CDR1 is SGDLS and CDR2 is YYNGEE in the germline V gene. The CDR3 consists of 16 residues. Trimming took off 0 bases at V and 5 bases at J, with 14 bases between the two ends. The DNA of the CDR3 is TGTGCCAGCAGCGTAGTTCCTAGGTTCGGGACCGGGGAGCTGTTTTTT. Residues: CASSVVPRFGTGELFF. Full variable domain (missing parts from reference TRBV9 and TRBJ2-2): DSGVTQTPKHLITATGQRVTLRCSPRSGDLSVYWYQQSLDQGLQFLIQYYNGEERAKGNILERFSAQQFPDLHSELNLSSLELGDSALYFCASSVVPRFGTGELFFGEGSRLTVL.

V usage is TRBV27 and J usage is TRBJ1-5; TRBD1 matches 7 bases. Germline CDR1 is MNHEY and CDR2 is SMNVEV (reference sequence). Trimming cost V 3 bases and J 3 bases; bases outside gene matches: 2. The CDR3 covers 14 residues. This chain's CDR3 is CASSFGTDNQPQHF. The CDR3 coding sequence is TGTGCCAGCAGTTTCGGGACAGACAATCAGCCCCAGCATTTT.

CDR3 sequence (DNA): TGTGCCAGCAGCCAGGACAGGGCGGACGAGCAGTACTTC. Translated: CASSQDRADEQYF. This sequence joins TRBV2 and TRBJ2-7; 8 nucleotides agree with TRBD1. The CDR3 length is 13 residues. V lost 6 bases and J lost 5; bases outside the gene matches: 6. Looked up from germline, CDR1 is SNHLY and CDR2 is FYNNEI.

The J gene is TRBJ1-4, the V gene TRBV6-1; 8 bases are a match to TRBD1. The CDR3 sequence is 13 residues long. Per the germline V gene, CDR1 is MNHNS and CDR2 is SASEGT. V was clipped by 5 bases and J by 8 bases; unmatched bases: 4. The CDR3 reads CASSHRQGEKLFF. As DNA, the CDR3 is TGTGCCAGCAGTCACCGACAGGGGGAAAAACTGTTTTTT.

A single count supports this clone. The chain joins TRBV5-1 to TRBJ2-2; 7 bases are shared with TRBD1. Germline V gives CDR1 SGHRS, CDR2 YFSETQ. The CDR3 is 16 amino acids. Losses at the gene ends were 4 bases for V and 1 base for J; bases not matched to a gene: 7. CDR3 protein: CASSNNRGLNTGELFF. The CDR3 nucleotides read TGCGCCAGCAGCAACAACAGGGGCCTGAACACCGGGGAGCTGTTTTTT.

In its sample, this clone was seen once. The chain employs TRBV7-9 and TRBJ1-2; TRBD1 agrees at 7 bases. CDR3 length: 15 amino acids. J lost 4 bases, V lost 5 bases, and 10 bases had no gene match. Germline values: CDR1 SEHNR, CDR2 FQNEAQ (reference sequence). The CDR3 loop is CASSIGTAGPYGYTF. CDR3 nucleotides: TGTGCCAGCAGCATCGGGACAGCGGGGCCCTATGGCTACACCTTC.

The genes are TRBV11-2 and TRBJ1-3; a weak D match, TRBD1 (5 bases). With 4 bases removed from V and 4 bases from J, the gap between germline ends came to 14 bases. The CDR3 extends over 15 amino acids. The germline V gene has CDR1 SGHAT and CDR2 FQNNGV. CDR3 nucleotides: TGTGCCAGCAGCTCCCAGAGGGGCGGAGGAAACACCATATATTTT. It translates to CASSSQRGGGNTIYF.

This clone was observed once. V is TRBV7-6 and J is TRBJ2-2; 7 bases are a match to TRBD2. After removal of 6 bases from V and 0 bases from J, the junction contained 1 base not matched to a gene. The CDR3 contains 14 residues. The germline gives CDR1 SGHVS, CDR2 FNYEAQ. The CDR3 nucleotides are TGTGCCAGCAGAGCGGGGACGAACACCGGGGAGCTGTTTTTT. This translates into CASRAGTNTGELFF.

There are a few counts of this clone. The chain recombines TRBV14 with TRBJ1-6; perhaps TRBD1 as D (6 bases). This CDR3 comprises 14 residues. In germline, CDR1 is SGHDN, CDR2 FVKESK. V gave up 5 bases and J gave up 12 bases, with 17 bases separating them. Here the CDR3 DNA reads TGTGCCAGCAGCATAAGGACAGTAAGTGGACCCCTCCACTTT. This codes for CASSIRTVSGPLHF.

The chain links TRBV10-1 to TRBJ2-5; the D gene is possibly TRBD2 (6 bases). This CDR3 has 16 amino acids. V shed 6 bases and J shed 2 bases, with 19 bases lying between them. Germline loops: CDR1 WNHNN, CDR2 SYGVQD (reference sequence). CDR3: CASSEPGRIEQETQYF. The CDR3 nucleotides are TGCGCCAGCAGCGAGCCGGGGAGGATCGAACAAGAGACCCAGTACTTC.

The chain employs TRBV2 and TRBJ1-4; TRBD1 matches 7 bases. The CDR3 length is 15 residues. Germline trimming cut 5 bases from V and 1 base from J; bases unmatched to any gene: 4. Germline CDR1 is SNHLY and CDR2 is FYNNEI. DNA of the CDR3: TGTGCCAGCAGTCTTAACAGGGGAACTAATGAAAAACTGTTTTTT. It is translated as CASSLNRGTNEKLFF.

This chain links TRBV6-1 with TRBJ1-1; D not certain. Trimming pared 3 bases from V and 2 bases from J, leaving 7 bases between. This CDR3 is built from 13 residues. Germline V lookup: CDR1 MNHNS, CDR2 SASEGT. CDR3 DNA sequence: TGTGCCAGCAGTGACACAGTCAACACTGAAGCTTTCTTT. This encodes CASSDTVNTEAFF.